This TCR beta chain came from a study of sequential checkpoint blockade in melanoma. At the level of the study: Arm A got nivolumab then ipilimumab; arm B the reverse, 1:1.

Trimming took 5 bases from V and 5 from J, leaving 18 bases between them. Looked up from germline, CDR1 is MNHEY and CDR2 is SMNVEV (reference sequence). This CDR3 is 15 amino acids long. Regarding treatment: randomized to nivolumab then ipilimumab (arm A) or the reverse (arm B). TCRdb keeps only in-frame clones here, not all; method: immunoSEQ multiplex PCR. The repertoire consists of fewer than 40,000 clones, with around nine tenths occurring once and the leading ten covering 9.5% to 15%. The genes are TRBV27 and TRBJ2-5; tentatively, D is TRBD1 (6 bases). Sequences were derived from CD8+ T cells sorted from blood (inferred from file names), sampled from a patient given nivolumab and ipilimumab in sequence. This TCR was recovered from a human donor with melanoma. For the CDR3, the DNA is TGTGCCAGCAGTCACAGATGGCAGGGGACGGAGACCCAGTACTTC. This translates into CASSHRWQGTETQYF.